A selection of T cell receptor beta chains follows, all from one sample in a study of T-cell memory formation after mild COVID-19. TCRdb reprocessed the 5' RACE reads with MiXCR, giving one entry per CDR3 protein. The sample includes roughly 600,000 distinct CDR3 sequences, approximately 19% of them seen just once. Material: PBMCs or a T cell subset sorted from them (not recorded which). All receptors come from an adult woman who had mild COVID-19 (a few samples of this study predate the infection). Cell type and time point are not known. Each CDR3 is given with its conserved first and last residue. The order of the fields is clone size, J gene, D gene, V gene, CDR3 DNA, CDR3 protein. A D gene is named only where the DNA matches it firmly. Some rows mark clone size as missing; the rest say once, few, many or name a class of expanded clone.

clone_size: .; j_call: TRBJ1-1; d_call: .; v_call: TRBV6-2/TRBV6-3; cdr3_nt: TGTGCCAGCAGTTTCGGACCGGGGGGAAACACTGAAGCTTTCTTT; cdr3_aa: CASSFGPGGNTEAFF
clone_size: .; j_call: TRBJ2-6; d_call: .; v_call: TRBV7-8; cdr3_nt: TGTGCCAGCAGCTTAGGCGAACCCGGGGCCAACGTCCTGACTTTC; cdr3_aa: CASSLGEPGANVLTF
clone_size: few; j_call: TRBJ1-2; d_call: TRBD1; v_call: TRBV20-1; cdr3_nt: TGCAGTGCTAGGAACCGGGACAGGGTGGACTATGGCTACACCTTC; cdr3_aa: CSARNRDRVDYGYTF
clone_size: few; j_call: TRBJ1-5; d_call: .; v_call: TRBV18; cdr3_nt: TGTGCCAGCTCACCACCGATGGGGGGAGGCAATCAGCCCCAGCATTTT; cdr3_aa: CASSPPMGGGNQPQHF
clone_size: .; j_call: TRBJ2-7; d_call: .; v_call: TRBV12-3/TRBV12-4; cdr3_nt: TGTGCCAGCAGCCCTTATTCTGCCGGCTACGAGCAGTACTTC; cdr3_aa: CASSPYSAGYEQYF
clone_size: few; j_call: TRBJ1-6; d_call: TRBD1; v_call: TRBV6-1; cdr3_nt: TGTGCCAGCAGACCTAGGACAGGGCTGAATTCACCCCTCCACTTT; cdr3_aa: CASRPRTGLNSPLHF
clone_size: .; j_call: TRBJ2-2; d_call: .; v_call: TRBV2; cdr3_nt: TGTGCCAGCAGTACAGGGTCCGCGAACACCGGGGAGCTGTTTTTT; cdr3_aa: CASSTGSANTGELFF
clone_size: .; j_call: TRBJ2-2; d_call: TRBD1; v_call: TRBV4-2; cdr3_nt: TGTGCCAGCAGGCCAAGGTCAGGGGGCTTAAACACCGGGGAGCTGTTTTTT; cdr3_aa: CASRPRSGGLNTGELFF
clone_size: .; j_call: TRBJ2-5; d_call: .; v_call: TRBV29-1; cdr3_nt: TGCAGCGTTAGGGAGATGGGGCAAGAGACCCAGTACTTC; cdr3_aa: CSVREMGQETQYF
clone_size: many; j_call: TRBJ2-2; d_call: .; v_call: TRBV5-1; cdr3_nt: TGCGCCAGCAGCTTGTCGGCCGGGGAGCTGTTTTTT; cdr3_aa: CASSLSAGELFF
clone_size: few; j_call: TRBJ1-4; d_call: TRBD1; v_call: TRBV2; cdr3_nt: TGTGCCAGCAGTTTACAGGGGGCGGTTGAAAAACTGTTTTTT; cdr3_aa: CASSLQGAVEKLFF
clone_size: few; j_call: TRBJ1-5; d_call: .; v_call: TRBV12-3/TRBV12-4; cdr3_nt: TGTGCCAGCAGTTTCGGGGAGGGCCATCAGCCCCAGCATTTT; cdr3_aa: CASSFGEGHQPQHF
clone_size: .; j_call: TRBJ2-5; d_call: TRBD1; v_call: TRBV12-3/TRBV12-4; cdr3_nt: TGTGCCAGCAGTTTTGCAGGGGGCTCAGAGACCCAGTACTTC; cdr3_aa: CASSFAGGSETQYF
clone_size: .; j_call: TRBJ2-3; d_call: TRBD1; v_call: TRBV11-3; cdr3_nt: TGTGCCAGCAGCCCTCTCGACAGGGGGCCGACAGATACGCAGTATTTT; cdr3_aa: CASSPLDRGPTDTQYF
clone_size: few; j_call: TRBJ2-1; d_call: .; v_call: TRBV10-3; cdr3_nt: TGTGCCATCAGTGAGTCATGGACAGCTCCTAGCTCCTACAATGAGCAGTTCTTC; cdr3_aa: CAISESWTAPSSYNEQFF
clone_size: .; j_call: TRBJ2-1; d_call: TRBD2; v_call: TRBV12-3/TRBV12-4; cdr3_nt: TGTGCCAGCAGTACCCCCGGGAGGGGTGAGCAGTTCTTC; cdr3_aa: CASSTPGRGEQFF
clone_size: .; j_call: TRBJ1-1; d_call: .; v_call: TRBV9; cdr3_nt: TGTGCCAGCAGCCCTCAGGGGAGGGGATCTGAAGCTTTCTTT; cdr3_aa: CASSPQGRGSEAFF
clone_size: few; j_call: TRBJ2-7; d_call: .; v_call: TRBV29-1; cdr3_nt: TGCAGCGTTGAAGAGAGCCACCGGGCGGGGCTATCCTACGAGCAGTACTTC; cdr3_aa: CSVEESHRAGLSYEQYF
clone_size: .; j_call: TRBJ1-5; d_call: .; v_call: TRBV20-1; cdr3_nt: TGCAGTGCTAGTTCTATACGGGGTACCTATCAGCCCCAGCATTTT; cdr3_aa: CSASSIRGTYQPQHF
clone_size: .; j_call: TRBJ1-5; d_call: TRBD1; v_call: TRBV20-1; cdr3_nt: TGCAGTGCTGCCCGACAGGGGGTGCTCCTAGACCAGCCCCAGCATTTT; cdr3_aa: CSAARQGVLLDQPQHF
clone_size: .; j_call: TRBJ2-3; d_call: TRBD2; v_call: TRBV9; cdr3_nt: TGTGCCAGCGGGGGACTAGGAATTTCAGATACGCAGTATTTT; cdr3_aa: CASGGLGISDTQYF
clone_size: .; j_call: TRBJ2-7; d_call: TRBD2; v_call: TRBV6-2/TRBV6-3; cdr3_nt: TGTGCCAGCAGTGGAGGGGGACTAGCTGCTTCCTACGAGCAGTACTTC; cdr3_aa: CASSGGGLAASYEQYF
clone_size: .; j_call: TRBJ2-1; d_call: TRBD1; v_call: TRBV24-1; cdr3_nt: TGTGCCACTTCGACCAGGGGGCTCTACAATGAGCAGTTCTTC; cdr3_aa: CATSTRGLYNEQFF
clone_size: once; j_call: TRBJ1-1; d_call: .; v_call: TRBV12-3/TRBV12-4; cdr3_nt: TGTGCCAGCAGTTTAGTTGGGGGGTTCAACACTGAAGCTTTCTTT; cdr3_aa: CASSLVGGFNTEAFF
clone_size: many; j_call: TRBJ2-1; d_call: TRBD1; v_call: TRBV20-1; cdr3_nt: TGCAGTGCTTCTCCGGGACAGGGACGGGGTGAGCAGTTCTTC; cdr3_aa: CSASPGQGRGEQFF
clone_size: few; j_call: TRBJ1-1; d_call: .; v_call: TRBV10-3; cdr3_nt: TGTGCCATCAGTTGGAACACTGAAGCTTTCTTT; cdr3_aa: CAISWNTEAFF
clone_size: .; j_call: TRBJ2-3; d_call: .; v_call: TRBV6-5; cdr3_nt: TGTGCCAGCAGTTACTCGCCCTGGGACAGCACAGATACGCAGTATTTT; cdr3_aa: CASSYSPWDSTDTQYF
clone_size: few; j_call: TRBJ2-5; d_call: TRBD1; v_call: TRBV20-1; cdr3_nt: TGCAGTACCGAAGGGACAGAGCAAGAGACCCAGTACTTC; cdr3_aa: CSTEGTEQETQYF
clone_size: few; j_call: TRBJ1-2; d_call: TRBD1; v_call: TRBV6-5; cdr3_nt: TGTGCCAGCTCCAACAGGGGCTACTATGGCTACACCTTC; cdr3_aa: CASSNRGYYGYTF
clone_size: many; j_call: TRBJ1-1; d_call: .; v_call: TRBV5-1; cdr3_nt: TGCGCCAGCAGCTTGGCCCCAGGGACTTTGAACACTGAAGCTTTCTTT; cdr3_aa: CASSLAPGTLNTEAFF
clone_size: few; j_call: TRBJ2-5; d_call: .; v_call: TRBV12-3/TRBV12-4; cdr3_nt: TGTGCCAGCAGTTCGACCCGATTTGGGAAAGAGACCCAGTACTTC; cdr3_aa: CASSSTRFGKETQYF
clone_size: .; j_call: TRBJ2-5; d_call: .; v_call: TRBV12-3/TRBV12-4; cdr3_nt: TGTGCCAGCAGTATGATCCGAGGCTGGATGGGGGAGACCCAGTACTTC; cdr3_aa: CASSMIRGWMGETQYF
clone_size: .; j_call: TRBJ2-7; d_call: .; v_call: TRBV25-1; cdr3_nt: TGTGCCAGCAGAGGCGGGACATGGGACTACGAGCAGTACTTC; cdr3_aa: CASRGGTWDYEQYF
clone_size: many; j_call: TRBJ2-7; d_call: .; v_call: TRBV12-3/TRBV12-4; cdr3_nt: TGTGCCAGCAGTTTCCTACAGAACTACGAGCAGTACTTC; cdr3_aa: CASSFLQNYEQYF
clone_size: .; j_call: TRBJ1-5; d_call: .; v_call: TRBV29-1; cdr3_nt: TGCAGCGCTAAAAGGGAGCCGGGTCAGCCCCAGCATTTT; cdr3_aa: CSAKREPGQPQHF
clone_size: .; j_call: TRBJ2-7; d_call: TRBD1; v_call: TRBV24-1; cdr3_nt: TGTGCCACCAGTAACCGGGACAGGGTTTACGAGCAGTACTTC; cdr3_aa: CATSNRDRVYEQYF
clone_size: .; j_call: TRBJ2-3; d_call: TRBD2; v_call: TRBV5-1; cdr3_nt: TGCGCCAGCAGCTTGGGGGTCCGGACTAGCGGGACAGATACGCAGTATTTT; cdr3_aa: CASSLGVRTSGTDTQYF
clone_size: many; j_call: TRBJ2-2; d_call: TRBD2; v_call: TRBV7-9; cdr3_nt: TGTGCCAGCAGCGTGGGACTAGCGCCCGGGGAGCTGTTTTTT; cdr3_aa: CASSVGLAPGELFF
clone_size: .; j_call: TRBJ2-3; d_call: TRBD2; v_call: TRBV5-1; cdr3_nt: TGCGCCAGCAGGTCTAGCGGGGGGCCCTCAGATACGCAGTATTTT; cdr3_aa: CASRSSGGPSDTQYF
clone_size: .; j_call: TRBJ1-2; d_call: TRBD1; v_call: TRBV25-1; cdr3_nt: TGTGCCAGCAGGATGGTGGACAGGGGGGTTGGCTACACCTTC; cdr3_aa: CASRMVDRGVGYTF